The 21 T cell receptor beta chains presented below share a single source sample, sequenced in a study of T-cell reconstitution after alpha-beta-depleted transplantation in children. Unique molecular identifiers were used to barcode this TCRbeta library. TCRdb independently ran MiXCR on the PCR reads; one entry per CDR3 protein. The sample consists of approximately 170,000 distinct CDR3 sequences, roughly 10% of them appearing once. This material consisted of PBMCs, taken before TCRalphabeta/CD19-depleted stem cell transplant. These receptors all stem from a boy aged 2-9 years with acute myeloid leukemia, due to receive a stem cell transplant.

This clonotype was detected many times. The chain is built from TRBV20-1 and TRBJ1-5; possible D gene TRBD1, 6 bases. The CDR3 runs to 12 residues. Germline values: CDR1 DFQATT, CDR2 SNEGSKA (reference sequence). The V end was cut by 0 bases, the J end by 11 bases, with 11 bases between. This CDR3 reads CSAREGGWSQHF. The CDR3 nucleotides are TGCAGTGCTAGAGAAGGGGGATGGTCCCAGCATTTT.

This clonotype was seen at least ten times. The CDR3 spells CASSFFGGQNTEAFF. CDR3 DNA sequence: TGTGCCAGCAGTTTTTTCGGGGGGCAGAACACTGAAGCTTTCTTT. This chain uses TRBV12-3 or TRBV12-4 with TRBJ1-1; tentatively, D is TRBD1 (6 bases). This CDR3 has 15 residues. With 3 bases removed from V and 1 base from J, the gap between germline ends came to 12 bases.

This clonotype came up a few times. A much bigger clone sits one base away, suggesting this may be a read error. This chain joins TRBV24-1 and TRBJ1-2; tentatively, D is TRBD1 (6 bases). Germline assignment: CDR1 KGHDR and CDR2 SFDVKD. The CDR3 is 12 amino acids. The CDR3 DNA is TGTGCCACCAGTGACAGGGGTTATGGCGACACCTTC. It yields the protein CATSDRGYGDTF.

This clonotype appeared many times. The chain joins TRBV7-2 to TRBJ2-3, with 8 bases that match TRBD2. The CDR3 is made up of 14 amino acids. The germline gives CDR1 SGHTA, CDR2 FQGNSA. The junction had 12 bases not matched to a gene; V was cut back by 10 bases and J by 6 bases. The CDR3 DNA sequence: TGTGCCAACGCACTAGCGGAATATTCGGATACGCAGTATTTT. Amino acids: CANALAEYSDTQYF.

The table lists this clonotype with many counts. The chain uses TRBV7-3 and TRBJ1-1; D gene uncertain. This CDR3 spans 14 amino acids. The V end was cut by 2 bases, the J end by 0 bases, with 7 bases between. Germline values: CDR1 SGHTA, CDR2 FQGTGA. The CDR3 region has the DNA TGTGCCAGCAGCTTAGGTATGCTGAACACTGAAGCTTTCTTT. The encoded protein is CASSLGMLNTEAFF.

This clonotype was recorded many times. The gene calls are TRBV4-1 and TRBJ2-7; D might be TRBD1 or TRBD2, each matching 6 bases. V was cut by 6 bases and J by 7 bases, with 19 bases left in between. Germline CDR1 is MGHRA and CDR2 is YSYEKL. This CDR3 has 14 residues. The CDR3 DNA reads as TGCGCCAGCAGTAAAAAGCCGGGGGCGGAGGAGCAGTACTTC. As protein: CASSKKPGAEEQYF.

Ten or more counts support this clonotype. The CDR3 spells CASSPGQGAYEQYF. Here the CDR3 DNA reads TGCGCCAGCAGCCCGGGACAGGGGGCATACGAGCAGTACTTC. The genes are TRBV5-1 and TRBJ2-7, with TRBD1 matching 12 bases. The CDR3 contains 14 residues. Germline V lookup: CDR1 SGHRS, CDR2 YFSETQ. Trimming at V came to 4 bases and at J to 4 bases, leaving 3 bases not matched to a gene.

This clonotype was recorded at least ten times. The rearrangement joins TRBV7-6 to TRBJ1-1; TRBD1 aligns across 8 bases. Trimming at V came to 4 bases and at J to 3 bases, leaving 7 bases not matched to a gene. Germline V gene sequence: CDR1 SGHVS, CDR2 FNYEAQ. The CDR3 length is 15 residues. CDR3 sequence (DNA): TGTGCCAGCAGCTCCCTCGACAGGGGAGACACTGAAGCTTTCTTT. Translated: CASSSLDRGDTEAFF.

This clonotype occurred many times. The J gene is TRBJ1-6, the V gene TRBV12-3 or TRBV12-4; D is undetermined. Trimming removed 4 bases at V and 9 bases at J, with 10 bases between. The CDR3 has 13 residues. The CDR3: CASSSGVGSPLHF. Here the CDR3 DNA reads TGTGCCAGCAGTTCCGGGGTAGGTTCACCCCTCCACTTT.

This clonotype was counted many times. The V call is TRBV7-9, the J call TRBJ1-4; tentatively, D is TRBD1 (5 bases). The CDR3 has 17 residues. Per the germline V gene, CDR1 is SEHNR and CDR2 is FQNEAQ (reference sequence). Between the trimmed V and J ends, which lost 0 bases and 3 bases, there was a span of 14 bases. CDR3 coding DNA: TGTGCCAGCAGCTTAGCGCAGGGTGGCGTGCCTAATGAAAAACTGTTTTTT. Translation: CASSLAQGGVPNEKLFF.

This clonotype was seen at least ten times. The gene calls are TRBV7-9 and TRBJ2-1, with D hard to call. V lost 4 bases and J 0 bases, leaving 16 bases between the germline ends. CDR3 length: 17 amino acids. Germline assignment: CDR1 SEHNR and CDR2 FQNEAQ (reference sequence). The CDR3 region is CASSSPRGANSYNEQFF. The CDR3 coding sequence is TGTGCCAGCAGCTCCCCCCGTGGCGCGAACTCCTACAATGAGCAGTTCTTC.

This clonotype was observed at least ten times. V gene TRBV6-2 or TRBV6-3 combines with J gene TRBJ2-5, with D unresolved. Trimming left V 0 bases short and J 4 bases short, with 3 bases between. This CDR3 is built from 12 residues. CDR1 MNHEY and CDR2 SVGEGT come from the germline V gene. The CDR3 reads CASSYSTETQYF. DNA of the CDR3: TGTGCCAGCAGTTACTCCACAGAGACCCAGTACTTC.

This clonotype was observed at least ten times. V usage is TRBV28 and J usage is TRBJ2-3; 7 bases are shared with TRBD2. CDR3 length: 14 amino acids. V trimming: 0 bases; J trimming: 7 bases; junction bases outside the gene matches: 4. The V gene's germline CDR1 is MDHEN and CDR2 SYDVKM. The CDR3 reads CASSLWASGYTQYF. The CDR3 DNA reads as TGTGCCAGCAGTTTATGGGCTAGCGGATATACGCAGTATTTT.

The table lists this clonotype with many counts. The chain is built from TRBV4-1 and TRBJ2-3; D is undetermined. The CDR3 spans 14 residues. Between the trimmed V and J ends, which lost 0 bases and 5 bases, there was a span of 9 bases. The germline CDR1 and CDR2 sequences are MGHRA and YSYEKL. In nucleotides, the CDR3 is TGCGCCAGCAGCCAAGAAGTAGTCCGAGATACGCAGTATTTT. Its protein product is CASSQEVVRDTQYF.

There are many counts of this clonotype. The chain combines TRBV27 with TRBJ2-3; 9 bases agree with TRBD1. Germline V gene lookup returns CDR1 MNHEY and CDR2 SMNVEV (reference sequence). There are 15 residues in the CDR3. Losses at the gene ends were 5 bases for V and 3 bases for J; bases not matched to a gene: 6. The CDR3 DNA reads as TGTGCCAGCAGTCAATGGACAGGGGTTACAGATACGCAGTATTTT. This codes for CASSQWTGVTDTQYF.

This clonotype was detected ten times or more. V and J are TRBV4-2 and TRBJ2-7; TRBD1 matches 7 bases. The CDR3 is made up of 14 amino acids. V gave up 1 base and J gave up 6 bases; unmatched junction bases: 6. Germline CDR1 is LGHNA and CDR2 is YNFKEQ. The CDR3: CASSQVTGVGEQYF. The CDR3 DNA follows: TGTGCCAGCAGCCAAGTAACAGGGGTGGGCGAGCAGTACTTC.

This clonotype has only a few counts. This chain links TRBV5-1 with TRBJ1-1; D unresolved. The CDR3 is 15 amino acids. Trimming stripped 0 bases from V and 3 bases from J, with 12 bases between. Germline loops: CDR1 SGHRS, CDR2 YFSETQ. This chain's CDR3 is CASSLASAGYTEAFF. The CDR3 DNA is TGCGCCAGCAGCTTGGCATCGGCAGGTTACACTGAAGCTTTCTTT.

This clonotype is labeled as medium-sized (0.01 to 0.1%). The rearrangement joins TRBV10-2 to TRBJ2-1; TRBD1 is a possible D gene (5 bases). Trimming took 5 bases from V and 7 from J, leaving 6 bases between them. Germline V gene data show CDR1 as WSHSY and CDR2 as SAAADI. CDR3 length equals 11 residues. The CDR3 sequence is CASSPGNEQFF. CDR3 sequence (DNA): TGCGCCAGCAGTCCAGGGAATGAGCAGTTCTTC.

This clonotype was seen at least ten times. In DNA, the CDR3 is TGTGCCAGCAGTTACAATCCTTTGGCCGGGACTACCCAAAACATTCAGTACTTC. It specifies CASSYNPLAGTTQNIQYF. V is TRBV28 and J is TRBJ2-4, with 7 bases fitting TRBD2. V lost 4 bases to trimming and J lost 5 bases; unmatched junction nucleotides: 17. Germline V lookup: CDR1 MDHEN, CDR2 SYDVKM. The CDR3 totals 18 residues.

This clonotype was observed a handful of times. V is TRBV19 and J is TRBJ1-2; TRBD1 is a possible D gene (5 bases). V lost 6 bases to trimming and J lost 8 bases, with 25 bases between them. Germline CDR1 reads LNHDA; CDR2 reads SQIVND (reference sequence). CDR3 length equals 16 residues. The CDR3 loop is CASSPGPGQGISGYTF. DNA for the CDR3: TGTGCCAGTAGCCCCGGCCCCGGGCAGGGAATATCCGGCTACACCTTC. Full variable domain (missing parts from reference TRBV19 and TRBJ1-2): DGGITQSPKYLFRKEGQNVTLSCEQNLNHDAMYWYRQDPGQGLRLIYYSQIVNDFQKGDIAEGYSVSREKKESFPLTVTSAQKNPTAFYLCASSPGPGQGISGYTFGSGTRLTVV.

This clonotype was counted at least ten times. The rearrangement joins TRBV7-2 to TRBJ1-1, with a weak D call TRBD1 (5 bases). Germline V gene lookup returns CDR1 SGHTA and CDR2 FQGNSA. The V gene lost 8 bases and the J gene lost 3 bases, with 7 bases spanning the gap. The CDR3 consists of 11 residues. The CDR3 is CASSQDTEAFF. The CDR3, as DNA: TGTGCCAGCTCACAGGACACTGAAGCTTTCTTT.